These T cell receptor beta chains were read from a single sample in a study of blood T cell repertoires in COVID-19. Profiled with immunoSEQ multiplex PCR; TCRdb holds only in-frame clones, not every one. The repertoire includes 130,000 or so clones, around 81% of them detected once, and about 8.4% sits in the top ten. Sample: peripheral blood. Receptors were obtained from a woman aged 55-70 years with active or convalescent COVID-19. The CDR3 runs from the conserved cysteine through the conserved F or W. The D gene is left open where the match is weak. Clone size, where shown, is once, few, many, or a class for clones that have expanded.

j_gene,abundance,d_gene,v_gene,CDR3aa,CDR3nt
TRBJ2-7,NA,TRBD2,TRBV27,CASSLGSGSTVEQYF,TGTGCCAGCAGCCTCGGTAGCGGGAGTACGGTCGAGCAGTACTTC
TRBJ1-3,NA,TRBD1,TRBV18,CASSLDRAYSGNTIYF,TGTGCCAGCTCACTGGACAGGGCGTACTCTGGAAACACCATATATTTT
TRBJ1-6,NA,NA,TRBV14,CASSQYRDNSPLHF,TGTGCCAGCAGCCAATACAGGGATAATTCACCCCTCCACTTT
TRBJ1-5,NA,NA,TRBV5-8,CASSFAGFSNQPQHF,TGTGCCAGCAGCTTCGCAGGGTTTAGCAATCAGCCCCAGCATTTT
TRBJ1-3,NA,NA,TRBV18,CASSPPVSGNTIYF,TGTGCCAGCTCACCCCCGGTTTCGGGAAACACCATATATTTT
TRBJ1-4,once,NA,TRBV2,CASTNPLVEKLFF,TGTGCCAGCACGAACCCCTTAGTTGAAAAACTGTTTTTT
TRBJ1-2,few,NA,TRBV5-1,CASSSDGGYGYTF,TGCGCCAGCAGCTCCGACGGCGGGTATGGCTACACCTTC
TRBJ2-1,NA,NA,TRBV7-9,CASRYGDSEQFF,TGTGCCAGCAGGTACGGAGACAGCGAGCAGTTCTTC
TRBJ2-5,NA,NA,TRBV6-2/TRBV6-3,CASSYSKSETQYF,TGTGCCAGCAGTTACTCGAAGAGTGAGACCCAGTACTTC
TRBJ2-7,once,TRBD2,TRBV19,CASSPTWTSGIHEQYF,TGTGCCAGTAGCCCGACTTGGACTAGCGGGATCCACGAGCAGTACTTC